The clone carrying this T cell receptor beta chain was recorded a few times. Its cognate antigen is unknown. Germline V gives CDR1 SGHDT, CDR2 YYEEEE. The germline V and J ends were trimmed by 4 bases and 4 bases, with 8 bases remaining between them. This CDR3 region has 13 residues. This sample was taken from a study of T-cell memory formation after mild COVID-19. With constant-segment primers, 5'RACE yielded cDNA libraries of TCR alpha and TCR beta that carried sample barcodes and UMIs. TCRdb reanalysed the 5' RACE reads using MiXCR and keeps one entry per CDR3 protein. The sample lists some 300,000 distinct CDR3 sequences; approximately 22% were seen once. Study-level results: CD4+ contracting clones were mainly CM and EM; CD8+ ones, EMRA. Whether second-wave clones peaking at day 37 were SARS-CoV-2 specific went unconfirmed.

The sequenced sample consisted of PBMCs or a T cell subset sorted from them (not recorded which). The clonotype comes from a man aged 18 to 29 who had mild COVID-19 (a few samples of this study predate the infection). Cell type and time point are not known. The rearrangement uses TRBV5-6 and TRBJ1-4, with D unclear. CDR3 in amino acids: CASSGGNNEKLFF. DNA for the CDR3: TGTGCCAGCAGCGGCGGTAATAATGAAAAACTGTTTTTT. Complete variable domain (other parts from reference TRBV5-6 and TRBJ1-4): DAGVTQSPTHLIKTRGQQVTLRCSPKSGHDTVSWYQQALGQGPQFIFQYYEEEERQRGNFPDRFSGHQFPNYSSELNVNALLLGDSALYLCASSGGNNEKLFFGSGTQLSVL.